This TCR beta chain was identified in a study of cytomegalovirus exposure and HLA in healthy donors. The CDR3 runs to 15 residues. Germline V CDR1 and CDR2: MNHEY, SVGAGI. V lost 3 bases and J lost 1, with 12 bases in between. 13 Jbeta primers and 60 Vbeta primers were used for the PCR. Clones were sequenced by immunoSEQ multiplex PCR, and TCRdb holds only the in-frame ones, with some missing. Of some 200,000 clones listed, approximately 12% are singletons. Findings and limits, study-wide: Further analysis, carried out later, found HLA-associated TCR beta chains more clonally expanded than equally common other chains. Some V segments, including TRBV6-2 and TRBV6-3, were excluded as indistinguishable. Another analysis was done later, and it associated 15,000 to 20,000 TCR beta sequences with HLA alleles at 0.05 false discovery rate.

These donors counted as nominally healthy when sampled, but unrecorded immune exposures were likely. As for this clone: Antigen specificity is unknown.

Sequenced sample: PBMCs. The clonotype comes from a man aged 50 or older in good health and CMV-seropositive. The V and J genes are TRBV6-5 and TRBJ1-1; D perhaps matches TRBD1 (6 bases). The CDR3 DNA reads as TGTGCCAGCAGTTATACAGGGATTGGGAACACTGAAGCTTTCTTT. It yields the protein CASSYTGIGNTEAFF.